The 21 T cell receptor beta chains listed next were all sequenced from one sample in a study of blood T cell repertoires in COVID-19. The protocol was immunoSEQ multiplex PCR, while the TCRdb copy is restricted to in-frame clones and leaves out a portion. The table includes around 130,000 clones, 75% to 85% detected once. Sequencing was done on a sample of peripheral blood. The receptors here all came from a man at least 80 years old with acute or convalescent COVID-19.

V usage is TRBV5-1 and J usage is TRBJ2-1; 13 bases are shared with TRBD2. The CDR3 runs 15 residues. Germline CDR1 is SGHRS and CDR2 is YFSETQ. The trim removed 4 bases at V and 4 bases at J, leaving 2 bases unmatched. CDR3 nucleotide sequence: TGCGCCAGCAGCCCACTAGCGGGGGGGTACAATGAGCAGTTCTTC. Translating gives CASSPLAGGYNEQFF.

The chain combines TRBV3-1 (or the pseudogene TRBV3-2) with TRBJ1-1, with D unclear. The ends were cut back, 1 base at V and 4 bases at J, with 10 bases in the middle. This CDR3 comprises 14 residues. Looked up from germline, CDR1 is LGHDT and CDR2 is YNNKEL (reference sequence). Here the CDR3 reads CASSQVSGTTEAFF. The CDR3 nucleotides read TGTGCCAGCAGCCAAGTTTCAGGTACCACTGAAGCTTTCTTT.

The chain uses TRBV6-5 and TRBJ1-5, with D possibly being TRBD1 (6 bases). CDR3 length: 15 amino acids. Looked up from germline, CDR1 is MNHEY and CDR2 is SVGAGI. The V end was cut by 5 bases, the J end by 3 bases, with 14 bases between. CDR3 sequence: CASSPWAGANQPQHF. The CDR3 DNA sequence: TGTGCCAGCAGTCCCTGGGCGGGGGCCAATCAGCCCCAGCATTTT.

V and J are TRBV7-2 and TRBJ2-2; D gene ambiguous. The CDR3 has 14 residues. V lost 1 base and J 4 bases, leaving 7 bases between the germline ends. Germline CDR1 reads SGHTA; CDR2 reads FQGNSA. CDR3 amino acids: CASSLGAGTGELFF. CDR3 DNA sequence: TGTGCCAGCAGCTTAGGGGCCGGCACCGGGGAGCTGTTTTTT. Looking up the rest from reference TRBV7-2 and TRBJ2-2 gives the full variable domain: GAGVSQSPSNKVTEKGKDVELRCDPISGHTALYWYRQSLGQGLEFLIYFQGNSAPDKSGLPSDRFSAERTGGSVSTLTIQRTQQEDSAVYLCASSLGAGTGELFFGEGSRLTVL.

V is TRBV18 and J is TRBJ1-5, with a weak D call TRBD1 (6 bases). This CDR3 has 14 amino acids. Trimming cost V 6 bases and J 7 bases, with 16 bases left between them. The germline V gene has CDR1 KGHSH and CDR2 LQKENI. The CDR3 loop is CASSPQGGDQPQHF. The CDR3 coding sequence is TGTGCCAGCTCTCCGCAAGGGGGGGACCAGCCCCAGCATTTT.

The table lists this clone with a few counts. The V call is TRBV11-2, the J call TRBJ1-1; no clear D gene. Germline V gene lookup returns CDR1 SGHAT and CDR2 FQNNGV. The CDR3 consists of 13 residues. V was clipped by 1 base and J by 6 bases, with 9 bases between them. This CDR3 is CASSLGERSEAFF. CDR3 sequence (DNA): TGTGCCAGCAGCTTAGGGGAGAGGTCTGAAGCTTTCTTT.

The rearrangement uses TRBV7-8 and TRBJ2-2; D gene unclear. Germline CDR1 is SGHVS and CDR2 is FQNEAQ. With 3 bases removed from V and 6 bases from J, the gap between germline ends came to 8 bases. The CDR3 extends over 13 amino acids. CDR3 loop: CASSLHAAGELFF. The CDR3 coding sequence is TGTGCCAGCAGCTTGCATGCAGCCGGGGAGCTGTTTTTT. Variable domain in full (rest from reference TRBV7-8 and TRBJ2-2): GAGVSQSPRYKVAKRGQDVALRCDPISGHVSLFWYQQALGQGPEFLTYFQNEAQLDKSGLPSDRFFAERPEGSVSTLKIQRTQQEDSAVYLCASSLHAAGELFFGEGSRLTVL.

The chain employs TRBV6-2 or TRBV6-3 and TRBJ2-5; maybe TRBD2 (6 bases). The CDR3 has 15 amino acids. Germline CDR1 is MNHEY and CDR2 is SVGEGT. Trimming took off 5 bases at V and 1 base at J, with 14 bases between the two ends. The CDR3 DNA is TGTGCCAGCAGTCCGGGGGTTAACGTCCAAGAGACCCAGTACTTC. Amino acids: CASSPGVNVQETQYF.

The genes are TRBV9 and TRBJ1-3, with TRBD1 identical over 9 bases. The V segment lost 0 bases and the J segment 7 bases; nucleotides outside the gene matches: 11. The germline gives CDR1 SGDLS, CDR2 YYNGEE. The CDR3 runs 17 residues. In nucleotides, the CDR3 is TGTGCCAGCAGCGTAGACCTGACAGGGGGGCTCGGTAACACCATATATTTT. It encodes CASSVDLTGGLGNTIYF.

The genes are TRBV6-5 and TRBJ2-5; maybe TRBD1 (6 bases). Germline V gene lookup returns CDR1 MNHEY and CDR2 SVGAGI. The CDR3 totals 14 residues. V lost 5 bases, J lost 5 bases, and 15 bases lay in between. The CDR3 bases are TGTGCCAGCAGTCCTAAACAGGGTTTGGAGACCCAGTACTTC. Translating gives CASSPKQGLETQYF.

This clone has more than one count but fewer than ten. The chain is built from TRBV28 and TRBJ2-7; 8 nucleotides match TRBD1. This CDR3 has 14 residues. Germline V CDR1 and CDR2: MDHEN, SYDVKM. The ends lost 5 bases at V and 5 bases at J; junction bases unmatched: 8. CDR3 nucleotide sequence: TGTGCCAGCAGTCCGGGACAGGCTCCCCACGAGCAGTACTTC. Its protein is CASSPGQAPHEQYF.

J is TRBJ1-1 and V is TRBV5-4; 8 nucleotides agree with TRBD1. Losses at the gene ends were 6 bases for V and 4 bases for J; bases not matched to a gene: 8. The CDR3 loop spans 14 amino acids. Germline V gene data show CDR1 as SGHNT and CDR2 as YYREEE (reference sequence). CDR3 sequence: CASTFLQGATEAFF. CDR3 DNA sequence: TGTGCCAGCACCTTTCTCCAGGGGGCCACTGAAGCTTTCTTT.

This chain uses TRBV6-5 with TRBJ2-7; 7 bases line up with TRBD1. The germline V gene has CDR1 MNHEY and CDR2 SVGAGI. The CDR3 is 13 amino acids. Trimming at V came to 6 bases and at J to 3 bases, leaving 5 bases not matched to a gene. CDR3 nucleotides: TGTGCCAGCAGCTACAGGGGATACTACGAGCAGTACTTC. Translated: CASSYRGYYEQYF.

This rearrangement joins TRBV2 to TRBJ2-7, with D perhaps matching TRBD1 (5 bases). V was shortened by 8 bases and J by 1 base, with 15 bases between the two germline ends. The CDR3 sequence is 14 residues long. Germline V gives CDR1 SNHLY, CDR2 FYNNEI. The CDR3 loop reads CASVNDRFSYEQYF. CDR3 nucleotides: TGTGCCAGCGTCAATGACAGATTTTCCTACGAGCAGTACTTC.

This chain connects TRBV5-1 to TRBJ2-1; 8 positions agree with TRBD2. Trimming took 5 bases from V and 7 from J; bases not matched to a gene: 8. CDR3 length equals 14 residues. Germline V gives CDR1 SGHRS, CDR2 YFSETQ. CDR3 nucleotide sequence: TGCGCCAGCAGAGACGGGGGGGCTGAGAATGAGCAGTTCTTC. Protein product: CASRDGGAENEQFF.

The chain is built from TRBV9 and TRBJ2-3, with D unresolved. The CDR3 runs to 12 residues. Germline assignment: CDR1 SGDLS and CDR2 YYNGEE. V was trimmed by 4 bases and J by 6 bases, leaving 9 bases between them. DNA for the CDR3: TGTGCCAGCAGCCGACGGGTTGATACGCAGTATTTT. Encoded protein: CASSRRVDTQYF. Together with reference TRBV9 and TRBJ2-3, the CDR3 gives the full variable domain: DSGVTQTPKHLITATGQRVTLRCSPRSGDLSVYWYQQSLDQGLQFLIQYYNGEERAKGNILERFSAQQFPDLHSELNLSSLELGDSALYFCASSRRVDTQYFGPGTRLTVL.

CDR3 DNA: TGTGCCAGCAGCCAGGGGGGGGCCAAAGAGACCCAGTACTTC. This sequence encodes CASSQGGAKETQYF. V and J are TRBV4-2 and TRBJ2-5; D may be TRBD2 (7 bases). The CDR3 runs to 14 residues. The germline gives CDR1 LGHNA, CDR2 YNFKEQ. Trimming took 3 bases from V and 3 from J, leaving 11 bases between them.

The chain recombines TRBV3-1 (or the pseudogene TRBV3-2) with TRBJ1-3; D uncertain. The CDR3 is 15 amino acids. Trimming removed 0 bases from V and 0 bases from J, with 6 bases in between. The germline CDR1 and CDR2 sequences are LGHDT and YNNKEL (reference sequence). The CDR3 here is CASSQDLFSGNTIYF. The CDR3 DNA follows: TGTGCCAGCAGCCAAGATCTGTTCTCTGGAAACACCATATATTTT.

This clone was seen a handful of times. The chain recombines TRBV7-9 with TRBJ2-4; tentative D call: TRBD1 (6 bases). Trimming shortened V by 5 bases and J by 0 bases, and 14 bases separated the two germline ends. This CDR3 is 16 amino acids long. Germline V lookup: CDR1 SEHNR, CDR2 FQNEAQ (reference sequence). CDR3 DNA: TGTGCCAGCAGCCCCAGGGACACGCTAGCCAAAAACATTCAGTACTTC. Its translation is CASSPRDTLAKNIQYF. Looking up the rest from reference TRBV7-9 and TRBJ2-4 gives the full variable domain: DTGVSQNPRHKITKRGQNVTFRCDPISEHNRLYWYRQTLGQGPEFLTYFQNEAQLEKSRLLSDRFSAERPKGSFSTLEIQRTEQGDSAMYLCASSPRDTLAKNIQYFGAGTRLSVL.

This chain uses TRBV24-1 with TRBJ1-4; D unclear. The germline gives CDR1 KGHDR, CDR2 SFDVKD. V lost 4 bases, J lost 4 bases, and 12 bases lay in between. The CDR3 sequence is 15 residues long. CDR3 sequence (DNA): TGTGCCACCAGTGACCCGGCAGACATTAATGAAAAACTGTTTTTT. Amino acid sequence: CATSDPADINEKLFF.

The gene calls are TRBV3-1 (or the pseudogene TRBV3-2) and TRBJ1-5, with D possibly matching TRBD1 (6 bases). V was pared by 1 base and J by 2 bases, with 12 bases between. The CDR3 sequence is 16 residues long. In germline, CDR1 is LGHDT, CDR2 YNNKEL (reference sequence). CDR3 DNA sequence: TGTGCCAGCAGCCAAGCAGGGGTTGGGGGCAATCAGCCCCAGCATTTT. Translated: CASSQAGVGGNQPQHF.